These 13 T cell receptor beta chains originate from one sample sequenced in a study of blood T cell repertoires in COVID-19 (dated by TCRdb to 2018 to 2020). The library relied on the immunoSEQ multiplex PCR assay. In TCRdb, the immuneACCESS table is reduced to in-frame sequences with V and J assigned. These tables do not hold every clone; where another copy was compared, an unresolved V gene accounts for under half, and the others remain unexplained. This sample holds about 500,000 clones; about nine tenths were observed only once. Clones ranked in the top ten supply roughly 0.7% of the sample. The sample taken for sequencing was PBMCs or T cells enriched from blood (not recorded which). The source of these receptors is a woman younger than 30 who had recovered from COVID-19.

The chain has TRBV6-2 or TRBV6-3 and TRBJ2-3, with D unclear. Trimming pared 6 bases from V and 5 bases from J, leaving 9 bases between. In germline, CDR1 is MNHEY, CDR2 SVGEGT. This CDR3 comprises 12 residues. The CDR3 DNA reads TGTGCCAGCAGCCTCACCGGAGATACGCAGTATTTT. As protein: CASSLTGDTQYF.

The chain joins TRBV6-2 or TRBV6-3 to TRBJ2-7, with unresolved D. V lost 3 bases, J lost 6 bases, and 15 bases lay in between. Germline CDR1 reads MNHEY; CDR2 reads SVGEGT. CDR3 length: 14 amino acids. The CDR3 spells CASSYRQPPGEQYF. The CDR3 DNA follows: TGTGCCAGCAGTTATCGGCAGCCTCCGGGCGAGCAGTACTTC.

The V call is TRBV28, the J call TRBJ1-1; D is perhaps TRBD1 (6 bases). Germline values: CDR1 MDHEN, CDR2 SYDVKM. The germline V and J ends were trimmed by 6 bases and 5 bases, with 13 bases remaining between them. This CDR3 has 13 residues. The chain's CDR3 is CASSTGLETEAFF. CDR3 nucleotide sequence: TGTGCCAGCAGCACAGGGTTGGAGACTGAAGCTTTCTTT. The full variable domain, its missing parts supplied by reference TRBV28 and TRBJ1-1, is DVKVTQSSRYLVKRTGEKVFLECVQDMDHENMFWYRQDPGLGLRLIYFSYDVKMKEKGDIPEGYSVSREKKERFSLILESASTNQTSMYLCASSTGLETEAFFGQGTRLTVV.

V is TRBV30 and J is TRBJ1-2, with 8 bases fitting TRBD1. Germline V CDR1 and CDR2: GTSNPN, SVGIG (reference sequence). V shed 3 bases and J 7 bases; nucleotides not matched to a gene: 7. The CDR3 covers 13 residues. This chain's CDR3 is CAWRTAGTGGYTF. CDR3 coding DNA: TGTGCCTGGAGGACCGCCGGGACAGGTGGCTACACCTTC.

The V and J genes are TRBV18 and TRBJ2-7; TRBD1 matches at 9 bases. This CDR3 is 13 amino acids long. V lost 2 bases to trimming and J lost 5 bases; unmatched junction nucleotides: 1. The germline gives CDR1 KGHSH, CDR2 LQKENI. The CDR3 region has the DNA TGTGCCAGCTCACCAGGGGACAGGGACGAGCAGTACTTC. Residues: CASSPGDRDEQYF.

The CDR3 bases are TGTGCCAGCAGCTTCAACACAGGGAGTTTTGGGTCTGAAGCTTTCTTT. Encoded protein: CASSFNTGSFGSEAFF. The genes are TRBV5-6 and TRBJ1-1; TRBD1 is a possible D gene (6 bases). V lost 2 bases and J lost 6, with 20 bases in between. The CDR3 has 16 residues. CDR1 SGHDT and CDR2 YYEEEE come from the germline V gene.

This sequence joins TRBV6-4 and TRBJ2-1; 10 bases match TRBD2. J lost 2 bases, V lost 9 bases, and 10 bases had no gene match. CDR1 and CDR2 (germline): MRHNA, SNTAGT. The length of the CDR3 is 16 residues. Here the CDR3 reads CARSKPGLATYNEQFF. The CDR3 DNA is TGTGCCAGATCAAAACCGGGACTAGCGACCTACAATGAGCAGTTCTTC.

The rearrangement links TRBV4-2 to TRBJ1-5, with D maybe TRBD1 (6 bases). This CDR3 spans 18 amino acids. Trimming cost V 0 bases and J 8 bases, with 23 bases left between them. Germline V gives CDR1 LGHNA, CDR2 YNFKEQ. The CDR3 sequence: CASSQDSGGGRVRKPQHF. The CDR3 DNA follows: TGTGCCAGCAGCCAAGATAGTGGGGGGGGCAGAGTAAGAAAGCCCCAGCATTTT.

The chain employs TRBV11-2 and TRBJ1-3; TRBD1 might be the D (5 bases). The CDR3 loop spans 14 amino acids. Trimming removed 5 bases at V and 4 bases at J, with 12 bases between. CDR1 SGHAT and CDR2 FQNNGV come from the germline V gene. CDR3 DNA: TGTGCCAGCAGCCCAGGGATTAGGGGAAACACCATATATTTT. Translated, it gives CASSPGIRGNTIYF.

V is TRBV6-5 and J is TRBJ1-1; D may be TRBD1 (6 bases). The germline V and J ends were trimmed by 2 bases and 7 bases, with 11 bases remaining between them. This CDR3 contains 13 residues. Germline CDR1 MNHEY, CDR2 SVGAGI. The chain's CDR3 is CASSYVGDIEAFF. The CDR3 DNA reads TGTGCCAGCAGTTACGTAGGGGACATTGAAGCTTTCTTT.

The chain carries TRBV5-1 and TRBJ1-2, with D maybe TRBD1 (6 bases). Trimming stripped 4 bases from V and 8 bases from J, with 18 bases between. The CDR3 is 14 amino acids. The germline V gene has CDR1 SGHRS and CDR2 YFSETQ. CDR3 DNA sequence: TGCGCCAGCAGCCCTTCCACAGGGCAGGACGGCTACACCTTC. It yields the protein CASSPSTGQDGYTF.

This rearrangement joins TRBV21-1 to TRBJ1-5; the DNA was not used to check the table's D call, TRBD1. TRBV21-1 is termed a pseudogene. This CDR3 comprises 18 residues. Here the CDR3 DNA reads TGTGCCAGCAGCAAAATACAGGGGGCTTTTTGTGGCAATCAGCCCCAGCATTTT. Protein sequence: CASSKIQGAFCGNQPQHF.

The chain employs TRBV5-1 and TRBJ2-5; a possible D gene is TRBD2 (5 bases). The CDR3 has 13 amino acids. The ends were cut back, 5 bases at V and 0 bases at J, with 8 bases in the middle. Germline V lookup: CDR1 SGHRS, CDR2 YFSETQ. As DNA, the CDR3 is TGCGCCAGCAGGACGGGGTACCAAGAGACCCAGTACTTC. It is translated as CASRTGYQETQYF.